Below are 30 T cell receptor beta chains sequenced from a single sample in a study of blood T cell repertoires in COVID-19. The protocol was immunoSEQ multiplex PCR, while the TCRdb copy is restricted to in-frame clones and leaves out a portion. This sample has about 100,000 clones, with about 88% found just once. The specimen was peripheral blood. The receptors here all came from an older man with acute or convalescent COVID-19.

This rearrangement joins TRBV6-6 to TRBJ1-1; no definite D call. V dropped 7 bases and J dropped 7 bases, with 10 bases sitting between them. From germline, CDR1 is MNHNY and CDR2 SVGAGI (reference sequence). The CDR3 runs 11 residues. The CDR3 nucleotides read TGTGCCAGCACCCCCGACAATGAAGCTTTCTTT. It yields the protein CASTPDNEAFF.

This clone showed up just a few times. CDR3 amino acids: CASSERELGQSYGYTF. The CDR3 coding sequence is TGTGCCAGCAGTGAACGAGAGCTCGGACAGAGCTATGGCTACACCTTC. The V gene is TRBV2, the J gene TRBJ1-2; weak D call: TRBD1 (6 bases). This CDR3 is built from 16 residues. Germline V CDR1 and CDR2: SNHLY, FYNNEI. The V gene lost 2 bases and the J gene lost 4 bases, with 17 bases spanning the gap.

The gene calls are TRBV5-1 and TRBJ2-2, with D tentatively TRBD2 (5 bases). Germline CDR1 SGHRS, CDR2 YFSETQ. V lost 2 bases, J lost 1 base, and 9 bases lay in between. CDR3 size: 15 residues. The CDR3 here is CASSLQAVNTGELFF. The CDR3, as DNA: TGCGCCAGCAGCTTACAAGCGGTGAACACCGGGGAGCTGTTTTTT.

The gene calls are TRBV7-2 and TRBJ2-1; 9 bases are shared with TRBD2. There are 15 residues in the CDR3. Trimming took 4 bases from V and 3 from J; bases not matched to a gene: 4. CDR1 and CDR2 from the germline V gene are SGHTA and FQGNSA. CDR3 bases: TGTGCCAGCAGCTCACGGACTAGCGACTACAATGAGCAGTTCTTC. It codes for CASSSRTSDYNEQFF.

This chain joins TRBV7-9 and TRBJ2-1; TRBD2 aligns across 13 bases. The CDR3 consists of 18 residues. V lost 5 bases and J lost 8; bases outside the gene matches: 15. Germline V lookup: CDR1 SEHNR, CDR2 FQNEAQ (reference sequence). In DNA, the CDR3 is TGTGCCAGCAGCGCAGCGGGGCGTACTAGCGGGAGGGTCGATGAGCAGTTCTTC. This encodes CASSAAGRTSGRVDEQFF.

This clone was seen once. Here the CDR3 reads CSASRPSGASYEQYF. DNA for the CDR3: TGCAGTGCTAGTCGCCCTAGCGGGGCCTCCTACGAGCAGTACTTC. V and J are TRBV20-1 and TRBJ2-7, with 9 bases matching TRBD2. This CDR3 has 15 residues. The germline CDR1 and CDR2 sequences are DFQATT and SNEGSKA (reference sequence). V lost 3 bases and J lost 0; bases outside the gene matches: 6.

This chain links TRBV7-2 with TRBJ2-1; a weak D match, TRBD2 (6 bases). The germline V gene has CDR1 SGHTA and CDR2 FQGNSA. Trimming removed 3 bases from V and 4 bases from J, with 13 bases in between. The CDR3 extends over 15 amino acids. CDR3 in DNA: TGTGCCAGCAGCTTTTATAGCGGATCTTACAATGAGCAGTTCTTC. As protein: CASSFYSGSYNEQFF.

The gene calls are TRBV9 and TRBJ1-4; 7 bases match TRBD1. CDR3 length: 15 residues. CDR1 is SGDLS and CDR2 is YYNGEE in the germline V gene. With 4 bases clipped from V and 6 bases from J, the junction kept 9 bases outside the gene matches. The DNA for the CDR3 is TGTGCCAGCAGCCCCTGGGACAGTTTGGATGAAAAACTGTTTTTT. Its protein product is CASSPWDSLDEKLFF.

This chain joins TRBV5-4 and TRBJ2-7; 8 bases are shared with TRBD1. Germline V gene sequence: CDR1 SGHNT, CDR2 YYREEE (reference sequence). Trimming removed 6 bases from V and 5 bases from J; junction bases left unmatched: 16. This CDR3 is built from 16 residues. CDR3 coding DNA: TGTGCCAGCATGATACGAGATGGGACAGGTTACGACGAGCAGTACTTC. This sequence encodes CASMIRDGTGYDEQYF.

This clone was counted a single time. This sequence joins TRBV19 and TRBJ1-5, with unresolved D. The CDR3 length is 13 residues. V was pared by 7 bases and J by 3 bases, with 10 bases between. From germline, CDR1 is LNHDA and CDR2 SQIVND (reference sequence). The DNA of the CDR3 is TGTGCCAGTACCTCTACCCACAATCAGCCCCAGCATTTT. It codes for CASTSTHNQPQHF.

The chain combines TRBV10-3 with TRBJ2-5, with 9 positions matching TRBD2. The CDR3 consists of 14 residues. CDR1 is ENHRY and CDR2 is SYGVKD in the germline V gene. Trimming took 6 bases from V and 4 from J; bases not matched to a gene: 6. The CDR3 DNA follows: TGTGCCATCAGCCTTGGAGCGGGAGGAGAGACCCAGTACTTC. Translated, it gives CAISLGAGGETQYF.

This clone has a handful of counts. The CDR3 nucleotides read TGCGCCAGCAGCCAAGGGCGGGATTCCTACGAGCAGTACTTC. Amino acids: CASSQGRDSYEQYF. This chain uses TRBV4-1 with TRBJ2-7; a weak D match, TRBD2 (6 bases). With 1 base removed from V and 1 base from J, the gap between germline ends came to 8 bases. The V gene's germline CDR1 is MGHRA and CDR2 YSYEKL. CDR3 length: 14 amino acids.

The rearrangement joins TRBV28 to TRBJ1-2, with D possibly being TRBD1 (5 bases). V was pared by 6 bases and J by 4 bases, with 15 bases between. CDR1 is MDHEN, CDR2 SYDVKM, per germline. The CDR3 contains 14 residues. The CDR3 nucleotides are TGTGCCAGCAGCTTCGGGGGGGAGGCCTATGGCTACACCTTC. This sequence encodes CASSFGGEAYGYTF.

V usage is TRBV28 and J usage is TRBJ2-5; D may be TRBD1 (5 bases). The germline V and J ends were trimmed by 7 bases and 5 bases, with 17 bases remaining between them. This CDR3 spans 14 amino acids. The V gene's germline CDR1 is MDHEN and CDR2 SYDVKM. The CDR3 loop is CASIRLDTTETQYF. The DNA for the CDR3 is TGTGCCAGCATACGATTGGACACGACGGAGACCCAGTACTTC. Full variable domain (outside the CDR3, taken from reference TRBV28 and TRBJ2-5): DVKVTQSSRYLVKRTGEKVFLECVQDMDHENMFWYRQDPGLGLRLIYFSYDVKMKEKGDIPEGYSVSREKKERFSLILESASTNQTSMYLCASIRLDTTETQYFGPGTRLLVL.

The chain links TRBV20-1 to TRBJ2-1; unclear D gene. This CDR3 has 11 residues. V lost 6 bases to trimming and J lost 4 bases, with 7 bases between them. Germline loops: CDR1 DFQATT, CDR2 SNEGSKA (reference sequence). The chain's CDR3 is CSAHTYNEQFF. CDR3 DNA sequence: TGCAGTGCGCATACATACAATGAGCAGTTCTTC.

The chain joins TRBV18 to TRBJ2-5; the match to TRBD1 covers 8 bases. Germline-derived CDR1 and CDR2 are KGHSH and LQKENI. J gave up 11 bases and V 6 bases, and 17 bases lay outside the gene matches. There are 15 residues in the CDR3. The CDR3 bases are TGTGCCAGCTCGCAGGGGGCCCTTCTAATCACGGAGCAGTACTTC. Residues: CASSQGALLITEQYF.

This sequence joins TRBV28 and TRBJ1-5; the D is unclear. The CDR3 totals 15 residues. Trimming cost V 8 bases and J 1 base, with 15 bases left between them. Per germline, CDR1 MDHEN and CDR2 SYDVKM. CDR3 sequence: CASGRTSGSNQPQHF. The CDR3, as DNA: TGTGCCAGCGGTAGGACGTCGGGGAGCAATCAGCCCCAGCATTTT.

This chain links TRBV9 with TRBJ2-5; D uncertain. Between the trimmed V and J ends, which lost 0 bases and 5 bases, there was a span of 8 bases. The CDR3 consists of 13 residues. Looked up from germline, CDR1 is SGDLS and CDR2 is YYNGEE. The CDR3 spells CASSVGPVETQYF. CDR3 nucleotides: TGTGCCAGCAGCGTAGGGCCCGTGGAGACCCAGTACTTC. Combining the CDR3 with reference TRBV9 and TRBJ2-5 gives the whole variable domain DSGVTQTPKHLITATGQRVTLRCSPRSGDLSVYWYQQSLDQGLQFLIQYYNGEERAKGNILERFSAQQFPDLHSELNLSSLELGDSALYFCASSVGPVETQYFGPGTRLLVL.

With respect to this clone: The sample carries other DNA sequences with the same CDR3. The V gene is TRBV7-3, the J gene TRBJ2-5; 7 bases are shared with TRBD2. CDR1 SGHTA and CDR2 FQGTGA come from the germline V gene. The V gene end was trimmed by 2 bases and the J gene end by 1 base; junction bases not matched to a gene: 4. The CDR3 is made up of 15 amino acids. This CDR3 is CASSLGAGPQETQYF. CDR3 bases: TGTGCCAGCAGCTTAGGAGCGGGACCCCAAGAGACCCAGTACTTC.

This clone was seen only once. The chain combines TRBV5-1 with TRBJ2-1; TRBD2 aligns across 13 bases. CDR3 length: 17 amino acids. The junction had 5 bases not matched to a gene; V was cut back by 2 bases and J by 3 bases. Germline V CDR1 and CDR2: SGHRS, YFSETQ. DNA of the CDR3: TGCGCCAGCAGCTTAGGGGGACTAGCGGGATTCTACAATGAGCAGTTCTTC. Translation: CASSLGGLAGFYNEQFF.

The V call is TRBV5-4, the J call TRBJ1-2; 7 nucleotides agree with TRBD1. The germline gives CDR1 SGHNT, CDR2 YYREEE (reference sequence). CDR3 size: 13 residues. V lost 3 bases, J lost 6 bases, and 5 bases stayed unmatched. This CDR3 is CASSSETGNGYTF. The DNA for the CDR3 is TGTGCCAGCAGCTCGGAGACAGGGAATGGCTACACCTTC.

This chain connects TRBV7-2 to TRBJ1-6, with 7 positions matching TRBD1. The J segment lost 3 bases and the V segment lost 6 bases, leaving 8 bases of the junction unmatched. CDR1 SGHTA and CDR2 FQGNSA come from the germline V gene. The CDR3 totals 16 residues. This CDR3 is CASRITGAGYNSPLHF. In nucleotides, the CDR3 is TGTGCCAGCAGGATCACAGGGGCAGGCTATAATTCACCCCTCCACTTT.

This clone was counted once. This sequence joins TRBV19 and TRBJ1-1; 11 nucleotides align to TRBD1. Germline loops: CDR1 LNHDA, CDR2 SQIVND (reference sequence). Trimming removed 3 bases from V and 0 bases from J; junction bases left unmatched: 9. This CDR3 has 18 amino acids. The CDR3 here is CASSIFGQGASMNTEAFF. For the CDR3, the DNA is TGTGCCAGTAGTATCTTCGGACAGGGGGCTTCGATGAACACTGAAGCTTTCTTT.

The chain combines TRBV27 with TRBJ1-6; 9 nucleotides align to TRBD1. The CDR3 extends over 14 amino acids. Unmatched junction bases numbered 3, after V lost 6 bases and J lost 6 bases. Per the germline V gene, CDR1 is MNHEY and CDR2 is SMNVEV (reference sequence). CDR3 sequence: CASRTGGFNSPLHF. CDR3 in DNA: TGTGCCAGCAGAACAGGGGGCTTTAATTCACCCCTCCACTTT.

The rearrangement joins TRBV27 to TRBJ1-1; TRBD1 agrees at 9 bases. The CDR3 loop spans 13 amino acids. CDR1 is MNHEY, CDR2 SMNVEV, per germline (reference sequence). V shed 11 bases, J shed 5 bases, and the junction held 9 bases outside the gene matches. Here the CDR3 reads CAGLTGGETEAFF. In DNA, the CDR3 is TGTGCCGGACTGACAGGGGGAGAAACTGAAGCTTTCTTT.

The gene calls are TRBV28 and TRBJ1-2; no definite D call. V was shortened by 2 bases and J by 7 bases, with 11 bases between the two germline ends. The germline V gene has CDR1 MDHEN and CDR2 SYDVKM. The CDR3 spans 13 residues. CDR3 in DNA: TGTGCCAGCAGTTTAGATCTACTTAGTGGCTACACCTTC. Its protein product is CASSLDLLSGYTF.

This clone occurred once. V gene TRBV18 combines with J gene TRBJ1-6; 12 nucleotides agree with TRBD1. With V trimmed by 2 bases and J by 13 bases, 9 bases remained unmatched. Germline CDR1 is KGHSH and CDR2 is LQKENI. CDR3 length equals 16 residues. The CDR3 coding sequence is TGTGCCAGCTCACCAGATCCGGGACAGGGGGCATCTCCCCTCCACTTT. It encodes CASSPDPGQGASPLHF.

V gene TRBV2 combines with J gene TRBJ1-1; no firm D call. The CDR3 consists of 13 residues. V lost 11 bases, J lost 0 bases, and 13 bases lay in between. Germline CDR1 SNHLY, CDR2 FYNNEI. The CDR3 loop reads CAGARSVNTEAFF. CDR3 bases: TGTGCCGGAGCGAGGTCAGTGAACACTGAAGCTTTCTTT.

With regard to this clone: This specimen includes other DNA sequences encoding the same CDR3. The rearrangement uses TRBV18 and TRBJ2-5; D call uncertain. Germline-derived CDR1 and CDR2 are KGHSH and LQKENI. The CDR3 runs 13 residues. V gave up 0 bases and J gave up 5 bases, with 7 bases separating them. The CDR3 spells CASSPPTRETQYF. In DNA form, the CDR3 reads TGTGCCAGCTCACCACCGACTCGGGAGACCCAGTACTTC. Drawing the rest from reference TRBV18 and TRBJ2-5, the complete variable domain is NAGVMQNPRHLVRRRGQEARLRCSPMKGHSHVYWYRQLPEEGLKFMVYLQKENIIDESGMPKERFSAEFPKEGPSILRIQQVVRGDSAAYFCASSPPTRETQYFGPGTRLLVL.

The chain joins TRBV21-1 to TRBJ2-7; the tabulated D call, TRBD2, remains unverified against the DNA. TRBV21-1 is termed a pseudogene. The CDR3 extends over 13 amino acids. CDR3 residues: CPLRGEGAYEQYF. CDR3 sequence (DNA): TGTCCCCTTCGGGGGGAGGGGGCCTACGAGCAGTACTTC.